This T cell receptor (beta chain) was sequenced for a study of blood T cell repertoires in COVID-19. The assay was immunoSEQ multiplex PCR, and TCRdb's table has in-frame clones only and misses some. The table lists a few hundred thousand clones, approximately 78% of them singletons, with approximately 8.7% in the top ten. Germline V gene lookup returns CDR1 MNHEY and CDR2 SVGAGI. The CDR3 covers 13 residues. V was pared by 4 bases and J by 8 bases, with 11 bases between. The specimen was PBMCs or T cells enriched from blood (not recorded which). The TCR comes from a man aged 40-49 years who had recovered from COVID-19. The V and J genes are TRBV6-5 and TRBJ2-2; no clear D. The DNA of the CDR3 is TGTGCCAGCAGTTGGCCAGCGCGGGGGGAGCTGTTTTTT. Translating it yields CASSWPARGELFF.